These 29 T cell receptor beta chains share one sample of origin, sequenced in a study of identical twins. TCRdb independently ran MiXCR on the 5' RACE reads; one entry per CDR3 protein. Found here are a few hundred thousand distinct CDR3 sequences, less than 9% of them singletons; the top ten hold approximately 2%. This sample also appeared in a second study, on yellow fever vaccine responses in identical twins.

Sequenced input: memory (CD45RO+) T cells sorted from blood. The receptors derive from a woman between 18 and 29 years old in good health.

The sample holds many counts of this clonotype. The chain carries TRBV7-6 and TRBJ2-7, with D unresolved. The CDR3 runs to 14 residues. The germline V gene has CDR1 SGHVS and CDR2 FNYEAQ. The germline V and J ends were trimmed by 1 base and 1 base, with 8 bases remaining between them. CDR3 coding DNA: TGTGCCAGCAGCTTAGAGGCAGATTCCTACGAGCAGTACTTC. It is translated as CASSLEADSYEQYF.

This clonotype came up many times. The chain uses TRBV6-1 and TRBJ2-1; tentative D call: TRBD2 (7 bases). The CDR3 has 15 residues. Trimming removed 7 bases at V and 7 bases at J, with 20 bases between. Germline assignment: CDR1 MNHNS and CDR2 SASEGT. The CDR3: CASILEGGLNNEQFF. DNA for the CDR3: TGTGCCAGCATATTGGAGGGGGGGCTGAATAATGAGCAGTTCTTC.

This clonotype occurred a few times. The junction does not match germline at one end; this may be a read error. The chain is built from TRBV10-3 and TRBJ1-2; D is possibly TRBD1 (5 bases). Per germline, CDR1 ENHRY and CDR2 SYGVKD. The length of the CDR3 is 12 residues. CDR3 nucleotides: TGTGCCATCAGTGATGAGACGGAAGGGGAGCACTTC. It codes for CAISDETEGEHF.

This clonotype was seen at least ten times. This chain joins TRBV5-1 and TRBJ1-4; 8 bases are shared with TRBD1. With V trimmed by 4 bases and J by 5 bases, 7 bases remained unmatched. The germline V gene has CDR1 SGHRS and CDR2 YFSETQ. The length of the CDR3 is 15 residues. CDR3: CASSQNGQGNEKLFF. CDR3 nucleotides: TGCGCCAGCAGCCAGAACGGACAGGGCAATGAAAAACTGTTTTTT. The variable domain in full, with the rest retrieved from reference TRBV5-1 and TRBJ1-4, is KAGVTQTPRYLIKTRGQQVTLSCSPISGHRSVSWYQQTPGQGLQFLFEYFSETQRNKGNFPGRFSGRQFSNSRSEMNVSTLELGDSALYLCASSQNGQGNEKLFFGSGTQLSVL.

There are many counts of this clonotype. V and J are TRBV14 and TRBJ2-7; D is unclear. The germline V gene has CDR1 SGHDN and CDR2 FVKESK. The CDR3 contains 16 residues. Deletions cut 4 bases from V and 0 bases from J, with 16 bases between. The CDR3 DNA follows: TGTGCCAGCAGCCCCCAAGGTCGGAAACGCTCCTACGAGCAGTACTTC. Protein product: CASSPQGRKRSYEQYF.

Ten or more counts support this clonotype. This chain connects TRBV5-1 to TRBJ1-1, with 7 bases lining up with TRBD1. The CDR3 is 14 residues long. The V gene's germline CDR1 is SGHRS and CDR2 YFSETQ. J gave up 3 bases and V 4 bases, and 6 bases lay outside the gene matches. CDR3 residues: CASSLGQDHTEAFF. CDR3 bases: TGCGCCAGCAGCCTAGGACAGGATCACACTGAAGCTTTCTTT. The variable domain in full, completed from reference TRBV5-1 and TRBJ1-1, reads KAGVTQTPRYLIKTRGQQVTLSCSPISGHRSVSWYQQTPGQGLQFLFEYFSETQRNKGNFPGRFSGRQFSNSRSEMNVSTLELGDSALYLCASSLGQDHTEAFFGQGTRLTVV.

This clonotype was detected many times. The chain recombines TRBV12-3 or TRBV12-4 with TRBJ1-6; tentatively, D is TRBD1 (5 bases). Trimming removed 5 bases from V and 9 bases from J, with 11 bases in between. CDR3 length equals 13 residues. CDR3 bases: TGTGCCAGCAGTCGGGACCAGGTTTCACCCCTCCACTTT. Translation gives CASSRDQVSPLHF.

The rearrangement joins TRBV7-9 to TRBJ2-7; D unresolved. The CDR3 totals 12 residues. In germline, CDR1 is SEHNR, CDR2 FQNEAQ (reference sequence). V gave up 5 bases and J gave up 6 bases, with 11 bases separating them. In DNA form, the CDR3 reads TGTGCCAGCAGCCCAGGTCAGCGCGAGCAGTACTTC. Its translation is CASSPGQREQYF.

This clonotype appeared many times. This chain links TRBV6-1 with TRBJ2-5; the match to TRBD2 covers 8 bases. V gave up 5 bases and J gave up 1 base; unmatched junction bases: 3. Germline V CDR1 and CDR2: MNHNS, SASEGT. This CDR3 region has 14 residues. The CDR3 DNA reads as TGTGCCAGCAGTATGACTAGCGCCCAAGAGACCCAGTACTTC. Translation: CASSMTSAQETQYF.

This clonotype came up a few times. Here the CDR3 DNA reads TGTGCCAGCAGTTATAGGACAGGGGCCTACGAGCAGTACGTC. The encoded protein is CASSYRTGAYEQYV. The rearrangement joins TRBV2 to TRBJ2-7; TRBD1 matches 9 bases. CDR3 size: 14 residues. CDR1 is SNHLY, CDR2 FYNNEI, per germline. Germline trimming cut 5 bases from V and 2 bases from J; bases unmatched to any gene: 4.

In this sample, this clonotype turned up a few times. The CDR3 bases are TGCGCCAGCAGCTTGGCCCCGGGACAGGGGAACTATGGCTACACCTTC. Its translation is CASSLAPGQGNYGYTF. The chain employs TRBV5-1 and TRBJ1-2; 10 nucleotides agree with TRBD1. Germline lookup yields CDR1 SGHRS and CDR2 YFSETQ. The CDR3 is 16 amino acids. The trim removed 0 bases at V and 2 bases at J, leaving 4 bases unmatched. The entire variable domain, with the rest obtained from reference TRBV5-1 and TRBJ1-2, is as follows: KAGVTQTPRYLIKTRGQQVTLSCSPISGHRSVSWYQQTPGQGLQFLFEYFSETQRNKGNFPGRFSGRQFSNSRSEMNVSTLELGDSALYLCASSLAPGQGNYGYTFGSGTRLTVV.

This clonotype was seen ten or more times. This chain's CDR3 is CASSFGVAGVTDTQYF. The CDR3 DNA sequence: TGTGCCAGCAGTTTTGGGGTAGCGGGAGTGACAGATACGCAGTATTTT. This chain joins TRBV27 and TRBJ2-3; 9 nucleotides agree with TRBD2. Germline CDR1 and CDR2: MNHEY and SMNVEV (reference sequence). This CDR3 spans 16 amino acids. Trimming at V came to 3 bases and at J to 3 bases, leaving 7 bases not matched to a gene.

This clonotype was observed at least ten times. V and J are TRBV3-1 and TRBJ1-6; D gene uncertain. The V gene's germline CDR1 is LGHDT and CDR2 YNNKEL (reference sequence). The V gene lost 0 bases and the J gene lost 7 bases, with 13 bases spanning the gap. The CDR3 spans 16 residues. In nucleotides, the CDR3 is TGTGCCAGCAGCCAAGACTTCGTGGCCCGCAATTCACCCCTCCACTTT. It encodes CASSQDFVARNSPLHF.

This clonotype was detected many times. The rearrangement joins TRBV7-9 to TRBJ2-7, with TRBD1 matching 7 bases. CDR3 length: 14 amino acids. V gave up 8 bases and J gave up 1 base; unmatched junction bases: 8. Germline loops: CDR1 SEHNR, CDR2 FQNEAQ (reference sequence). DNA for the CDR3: TGTGCCAGCGTACGGGACAGTTCATCCTACGAGCAGTACTTC. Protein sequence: CASVRDSSSYEQYF.

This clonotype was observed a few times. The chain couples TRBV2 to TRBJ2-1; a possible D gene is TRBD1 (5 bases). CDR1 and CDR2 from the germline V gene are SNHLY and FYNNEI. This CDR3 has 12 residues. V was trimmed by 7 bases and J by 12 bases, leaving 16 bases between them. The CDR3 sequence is CASKGGHVGQFF. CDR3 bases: TGTGCCAGCAAAGGCGGACACGTCGGGCAGTTCTTC.

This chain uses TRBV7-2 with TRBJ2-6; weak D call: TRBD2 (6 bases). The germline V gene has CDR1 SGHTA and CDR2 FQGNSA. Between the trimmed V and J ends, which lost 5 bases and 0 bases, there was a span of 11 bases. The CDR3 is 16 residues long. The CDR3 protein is CASSPGLTSGANVLTF. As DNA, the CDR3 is TGTGCCAGCAGCCCAGGACTAACCTCTGGGGCCAACGTCCTGACTTTC.

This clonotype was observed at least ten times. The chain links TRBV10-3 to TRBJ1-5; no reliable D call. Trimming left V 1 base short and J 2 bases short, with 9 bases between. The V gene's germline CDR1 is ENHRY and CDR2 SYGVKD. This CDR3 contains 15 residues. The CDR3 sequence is CAISELGNGNQPQHF. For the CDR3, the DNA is TGTGCCATCAGTGAGTTGGGAAATGGCAATCAGCCCCAGCATTTT.

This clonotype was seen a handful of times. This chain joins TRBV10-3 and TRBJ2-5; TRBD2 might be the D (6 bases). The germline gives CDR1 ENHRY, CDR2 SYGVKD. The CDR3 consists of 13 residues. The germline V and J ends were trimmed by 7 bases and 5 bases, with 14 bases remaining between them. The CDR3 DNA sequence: TGTGCCATCACCGCGACTAGGGGCGAGACCCAGTACTTC. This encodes CAITATRGETQYF.

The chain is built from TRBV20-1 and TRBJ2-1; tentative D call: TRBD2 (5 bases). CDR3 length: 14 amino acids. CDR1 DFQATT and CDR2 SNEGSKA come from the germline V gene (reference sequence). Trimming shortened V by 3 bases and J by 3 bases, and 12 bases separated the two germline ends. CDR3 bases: TGCAGTGCTAGGGACCTAGCTGGCTACAATGAGCAGTTCTTC. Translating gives CSARDLAGYNEQFF.

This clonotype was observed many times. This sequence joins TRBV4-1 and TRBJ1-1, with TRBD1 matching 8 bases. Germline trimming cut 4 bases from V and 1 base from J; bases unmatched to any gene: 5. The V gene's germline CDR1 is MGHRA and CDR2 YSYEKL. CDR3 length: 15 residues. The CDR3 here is CASSPDRVGNTEAFF. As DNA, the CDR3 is TGCGCCAGCAGCCCGGACAGGGTTGGGAACACTGAAGCTTTCTTT.

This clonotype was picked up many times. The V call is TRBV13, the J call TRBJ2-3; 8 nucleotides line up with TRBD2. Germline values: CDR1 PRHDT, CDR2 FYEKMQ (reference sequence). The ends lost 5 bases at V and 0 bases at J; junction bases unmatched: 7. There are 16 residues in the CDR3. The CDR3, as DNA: TGTGCCAGCAGCCCACGTAGCGGGGCTAGCACAGATACGCAGTATTTT. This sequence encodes CASSPRSGASTDTQYF.

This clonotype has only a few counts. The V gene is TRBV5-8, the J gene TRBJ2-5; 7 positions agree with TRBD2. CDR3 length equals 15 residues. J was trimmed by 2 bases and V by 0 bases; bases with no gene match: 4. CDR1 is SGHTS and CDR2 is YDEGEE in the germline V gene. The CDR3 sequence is CASSLGASGQETQYF. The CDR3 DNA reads TGTGCCAGCAGCTTGGGGGCTAGCGGACAAGAGACCCAGTACTTC.

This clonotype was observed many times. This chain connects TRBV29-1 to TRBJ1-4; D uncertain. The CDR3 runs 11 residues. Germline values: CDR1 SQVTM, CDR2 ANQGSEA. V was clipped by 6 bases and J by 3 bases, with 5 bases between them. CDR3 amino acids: CSVAANEKLFF. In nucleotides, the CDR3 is TGCAGCGTGGCGGCTAATGAAAAACTGTTTTTT. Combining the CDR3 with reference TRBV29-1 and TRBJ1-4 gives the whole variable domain SAVISQKPSRDICQRGTSLTIQCQVDSQVTMMFWYRQQPGQSLTLIATANQGSEATYESGFVIDKFPISRPNLTFSTLTVSNMSPEDSSIYLCSVAANEKLFFGSGTQLSVL.

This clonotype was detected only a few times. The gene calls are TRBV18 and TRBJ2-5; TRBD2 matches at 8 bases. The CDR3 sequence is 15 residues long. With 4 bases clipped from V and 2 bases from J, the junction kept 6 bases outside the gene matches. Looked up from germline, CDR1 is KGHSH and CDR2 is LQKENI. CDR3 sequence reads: CASSRSSGIQETQYF. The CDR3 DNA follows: TGTGCCAGCTCACGGAGTAGCGGGATACAAGAGACCCAGTACTTC.

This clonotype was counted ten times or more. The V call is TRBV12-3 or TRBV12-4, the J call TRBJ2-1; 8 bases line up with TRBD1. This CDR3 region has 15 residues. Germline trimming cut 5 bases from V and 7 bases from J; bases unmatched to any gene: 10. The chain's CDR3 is CASSRADRAVNEQFF. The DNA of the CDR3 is TGTGCCAGCAGTCGAGCGGACAGGGCCGTGAATGAGCAGTTCTTC.

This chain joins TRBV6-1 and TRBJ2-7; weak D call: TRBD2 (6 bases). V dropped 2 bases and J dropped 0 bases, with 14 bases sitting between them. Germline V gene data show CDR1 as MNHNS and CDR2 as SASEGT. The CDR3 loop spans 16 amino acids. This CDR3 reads CASSESVAAVSYEQYF. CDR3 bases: TGTGCCAGCAGTGAAAGTGTAGCGGCTGTCTCCTACGAGCAGTACTTC.

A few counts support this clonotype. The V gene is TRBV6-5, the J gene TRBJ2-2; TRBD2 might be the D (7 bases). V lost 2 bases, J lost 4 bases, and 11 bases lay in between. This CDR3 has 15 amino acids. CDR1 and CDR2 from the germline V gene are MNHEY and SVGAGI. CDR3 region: CASSYEGGFTGELFF. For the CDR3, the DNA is TGTGCCAGCAGTTACGAGGGGGGGTTCACCGGGGAGCTGTTTTTT.

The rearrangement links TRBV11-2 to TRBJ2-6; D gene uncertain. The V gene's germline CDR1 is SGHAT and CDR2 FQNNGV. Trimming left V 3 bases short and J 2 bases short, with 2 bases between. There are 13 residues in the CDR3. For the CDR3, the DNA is TGTGCCAGCAGCTTGCCTGGGGCCAACGTCCTGACTTTC. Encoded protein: CASSLPGANVLTF.

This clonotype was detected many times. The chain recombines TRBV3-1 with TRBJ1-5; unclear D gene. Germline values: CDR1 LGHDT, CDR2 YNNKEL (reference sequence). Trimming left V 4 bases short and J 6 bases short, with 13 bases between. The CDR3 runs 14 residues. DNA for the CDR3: TGTGCCAGCAGCCGGGGAGATAGTGGTCAGCCCCAGCATTTT. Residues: CASSRGDSGQPQHF. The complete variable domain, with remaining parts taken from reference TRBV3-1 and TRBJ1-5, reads DTAVSQTPKYLVTQMGNDKSIKCEQNLGHDTMYWYKQDSKKFLKIMFSYNNKELIINETVPNRFSPKSPDKAHLNLHINSLELGDSAVYFCASSRGDSGQPQHFGDGTRLSIL.